This TCR beta chain was profiled in a study of T cell repertoires in aging, cancer and after chemotherapy. Study results and limitations: Healthy donors lost TCR diversity with age mainly through richness, cancer patients through richness and evenness.

TRB rearrangements spanning V, D and J were amplified using mixed TRB-A/B primers. TCRdb reprocessed the multiplex PCR reads via MiXCR and lists one record per CDR3 protein. The sample records some 2,500 distinct CDR3 sequences, roughly a quarter being singletons. This clonotype was seen only a few times. The antigen remains undetermined. Germline V gene lookup returns CDR1 SNHLY and CDR2 FYNNEI. V lost 7 bases to trimming and J lost 6 bases, with 15 bases between them. The CDR3 extends over 14 amino acids. Amplification of TCR beta used genomic DNA extracted from peripheral blood. The chain uses TRBV2 and TRBJ2-2; tentative D call: TRBD1 (6 bases). The source of this sequence is a human donor with a solid tumor. The sample consisted of blood. The CDR3 spells CASTSTGTAGELFF. DNA for the CDR3: TGTGCCAGCACAAGTACAGGGACGGCCGGGGAGCTGTTTTTT.